This T cell receptor (beta chain) derives from a study of identical twins. Regarding the study as a whole: The conclusions drew on cross-sectional statistical analysis instead of tracking the same donors.

TCRdb itself ran the 5' RACE reads through MiXCR, one entry per CDR3 protein. Among some 1,600,000 distinct CDR3 sequences, less than 40% were seen once, and the ten largest hold about 0.25%. There were only healthy Caucasians among the donors. Comment on this clonotype: Its matching antigen is unknown.

CDR1 DFQATT and CDR2 SNEGSKA come from the germline V gene (reference sequence). J lost 10 bases, V lost 0 bases, and 7 bases had no gene match. There are 15 residues in the CDR3. The chain couples TRBV20-1 to TRBJ2-1; 12 bases agree with TRBD2. Source material: cord blood. This sequence was found in a newborn girl in good health. CDR3 bases: TGCAGTGCTAGAGATCTACGACTAGCGGGAGTAGAGCAGTTCTTC. Amino acid sequence: CSARDLRLAGVEQFF.